This T cell receptor beta chain appears in the sequencing data of a study of blood T cell repertoires in COVID-19. About this clone: Other DNA sequences within the sample encode an identical CDR3.

Germline assignment: CDR1 LNHDA and CDR2 SQIVND (reference sequence). Unmatched junction bases numbered 4, after V lost 4 bases and J lost 4 bases. The CDR3 length is 15 residues. This table comes from immunoSEQ multiplex PCR, and its TCRdb copy is limited to in-frame clones, with some not included. Of 200,000 to 250,000 clones in the sample, approximately 80% were seen once. V usage is TRBV19 and J usage is TRBJ2-6; 7 bases fit TRBD1. The sample consisted of peripheral blood. The clonotype originates from a man aged 25 to 40 with active or convalescent COVID-19. The CDR3 DNA is TGTGCCAGTAGTACCACAGGGGCCGGGGCCAACGTCCTGACTTTC. Its translation is CASSTTGAGANVLTF.